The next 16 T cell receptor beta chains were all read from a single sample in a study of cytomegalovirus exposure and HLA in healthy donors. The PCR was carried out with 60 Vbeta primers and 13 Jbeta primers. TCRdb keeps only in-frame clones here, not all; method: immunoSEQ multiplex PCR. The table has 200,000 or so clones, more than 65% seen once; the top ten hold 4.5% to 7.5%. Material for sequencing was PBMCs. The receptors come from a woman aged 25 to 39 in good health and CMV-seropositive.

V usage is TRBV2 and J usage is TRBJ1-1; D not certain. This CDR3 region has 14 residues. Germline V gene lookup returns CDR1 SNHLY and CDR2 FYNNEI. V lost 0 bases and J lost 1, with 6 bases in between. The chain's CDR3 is CASSEAGRNTEAFF. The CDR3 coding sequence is TGTGCCAGCAGTGAAGCAGGGAGGAACACTGAAGCTTTCTTT.

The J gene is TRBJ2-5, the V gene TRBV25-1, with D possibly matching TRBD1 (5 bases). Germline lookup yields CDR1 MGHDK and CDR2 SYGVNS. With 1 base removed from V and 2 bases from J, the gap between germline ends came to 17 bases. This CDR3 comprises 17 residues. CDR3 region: CASSEFQAGIRQETQYF. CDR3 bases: TGTGCCAGCAGTGAATTTCAGGCAGGGATACGACAAGAGACCCAGTACTTC.

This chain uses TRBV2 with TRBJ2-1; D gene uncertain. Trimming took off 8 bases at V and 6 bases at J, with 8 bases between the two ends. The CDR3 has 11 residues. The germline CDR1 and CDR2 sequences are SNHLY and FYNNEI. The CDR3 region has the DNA TGTGCCAGCTCCGTCCTCAATGAGCAGTTCTTC. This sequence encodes CASSVLNEQFF.

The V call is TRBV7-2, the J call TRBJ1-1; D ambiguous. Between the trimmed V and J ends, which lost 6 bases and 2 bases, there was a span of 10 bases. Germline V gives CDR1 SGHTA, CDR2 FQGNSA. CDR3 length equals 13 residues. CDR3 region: CASSDYINTEAFF. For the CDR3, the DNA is TGTGCCAGCAGTGATTACATAAACACTGAAGCTTTCTTT. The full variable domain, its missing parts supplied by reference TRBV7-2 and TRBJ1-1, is GAGVSQSPSNKVTEKGKDVELRCDPISGHTALYWYRQSLGQGLEFLIYFQGNSAPDKSGLPSDRFSAERTGGSVSTLTIQRTQQEDSAVYLCASSDYINTEAFFGQGTRLTVV.

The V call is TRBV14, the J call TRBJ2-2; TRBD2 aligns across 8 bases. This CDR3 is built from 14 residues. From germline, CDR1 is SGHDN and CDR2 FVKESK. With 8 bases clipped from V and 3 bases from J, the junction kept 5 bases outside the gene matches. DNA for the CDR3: TGTGCCAGCCGGAGAGCGGGAGACACCGGGGAGCTGTTTTTT. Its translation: CASRRAGDTGELFF.

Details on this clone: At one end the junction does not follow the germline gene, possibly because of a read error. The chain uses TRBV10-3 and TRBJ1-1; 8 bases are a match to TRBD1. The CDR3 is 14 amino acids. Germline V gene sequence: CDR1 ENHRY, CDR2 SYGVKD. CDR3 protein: CASQTGTGSSRWVF. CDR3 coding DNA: TGTGCCTCCCAGACCGGGACAGGATCTTCAAGGTGGGTCTTT.

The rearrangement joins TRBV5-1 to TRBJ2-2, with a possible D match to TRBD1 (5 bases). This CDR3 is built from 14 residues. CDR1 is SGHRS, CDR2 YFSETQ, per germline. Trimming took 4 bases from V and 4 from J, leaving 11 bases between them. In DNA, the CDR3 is TGCGCCAGCAGCAAACAGGTTACCACCGGGGAGCTGTTTTTT. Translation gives CASSKQVTTGELFF.

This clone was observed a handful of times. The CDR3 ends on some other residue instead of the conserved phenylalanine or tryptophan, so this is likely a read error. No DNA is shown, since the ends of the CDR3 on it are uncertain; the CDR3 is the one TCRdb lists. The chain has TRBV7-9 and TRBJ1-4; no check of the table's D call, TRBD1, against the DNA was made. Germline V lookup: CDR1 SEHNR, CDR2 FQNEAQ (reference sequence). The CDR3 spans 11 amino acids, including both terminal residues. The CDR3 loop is CASSSSDRLFV.

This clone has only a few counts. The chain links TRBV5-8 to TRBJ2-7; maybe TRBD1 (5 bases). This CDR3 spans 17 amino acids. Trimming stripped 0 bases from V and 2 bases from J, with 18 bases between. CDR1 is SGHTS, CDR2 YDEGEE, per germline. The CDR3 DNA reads TGTGCCAGCAGCTTGGTGGGATCGACAGAGCTTACCTACGAGCAGTACTTC. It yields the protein CASSLVGSTELTYEQYF.

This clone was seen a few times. The CDR3 reads CASSSTANTGELFF. The CDR3 nucleotides read TGTGCCAGCAGCTCGACAGCGAACACCGGGGAGCTGTTTTTT. This rearrangement joins TRBV7-8 to TRBJ2-2; D is perhaps TRBD1 (5 bases). The CDR3 has 14 residues. From germline, CDR1 is SGHVS and CDR2 FQNEAQ. V was pared by 4 bases and J by 0 bases, with 6 bases between.

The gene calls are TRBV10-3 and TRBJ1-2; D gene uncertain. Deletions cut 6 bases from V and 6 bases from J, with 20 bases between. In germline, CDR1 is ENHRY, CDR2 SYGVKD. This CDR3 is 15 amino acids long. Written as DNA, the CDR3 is TGTGCCATCAGGACTGGTGGCGGGGTTACTCATGGCTACACCTTC. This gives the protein CAIRTGGGVTHGYTF.

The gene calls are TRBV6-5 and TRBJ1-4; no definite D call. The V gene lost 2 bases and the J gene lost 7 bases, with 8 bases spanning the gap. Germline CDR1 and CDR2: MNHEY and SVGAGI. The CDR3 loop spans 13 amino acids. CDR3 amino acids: CASSYLGGEKLFF. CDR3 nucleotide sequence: TGTGCCAGCAGTTACCTTGGCGGTGAAAAACTGTTTTTT.

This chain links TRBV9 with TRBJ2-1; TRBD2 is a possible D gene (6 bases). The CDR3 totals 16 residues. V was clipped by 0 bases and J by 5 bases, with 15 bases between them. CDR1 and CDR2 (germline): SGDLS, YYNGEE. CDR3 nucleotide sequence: TGTGCCAGCAGCGTAGCTGGGACTCCGCGGGACAATGAGCAGTTCTTC. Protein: CASSVAGTPRDNEQFF.

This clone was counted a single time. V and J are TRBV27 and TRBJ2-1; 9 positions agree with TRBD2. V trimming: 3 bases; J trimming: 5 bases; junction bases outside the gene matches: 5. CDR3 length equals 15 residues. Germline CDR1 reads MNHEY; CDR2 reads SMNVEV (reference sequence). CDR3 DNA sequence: TGTGCCAGCAGTTTTCAAGCGGGGGGAAACAATGAGCAGTTCTTC. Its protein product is CASSFQAGGNNEQFF.

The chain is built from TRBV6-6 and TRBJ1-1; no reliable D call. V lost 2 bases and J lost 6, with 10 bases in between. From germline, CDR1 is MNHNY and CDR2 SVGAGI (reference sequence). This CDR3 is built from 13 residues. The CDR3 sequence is CASSYPLPPEAFF. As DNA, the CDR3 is TGTGCCAGCAGTTACCCCCTCCCCCCTGAAGCTTTCTTT.

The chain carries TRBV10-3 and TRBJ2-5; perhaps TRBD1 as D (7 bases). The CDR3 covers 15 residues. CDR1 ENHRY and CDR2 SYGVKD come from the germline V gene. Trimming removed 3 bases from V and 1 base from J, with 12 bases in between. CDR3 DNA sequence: TGTGCCATCAGTGACCCAGGGGGACTCCAAGAGACCCAGTACTTC. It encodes CAISDPGGLQETQYF.